The rows below give T cell receptor beta chains drawn from one sample of a study of blood T cell repertoires in COVID-19. The data were produced by immunoSEQ multiplex PCR, yet TCRdb's version contains in-frame clones alone and is incomplete. The data show roughly 190,000 clones, more than 60% seen once. Sequenced material: peripheral blood. The receptors come from a woman between 50 and 59 years old with acute or convalescent COVID-19. Each CDR3 is given with its conserved first and last residue. A D gene is named only where the DNA matches it firmly. Clone size is shown for a subset of rows, as once, few, many or a class of expanded clone.

clone size: NA; V gene: TRBV18; D gene: TRBD1; J gene: TRBJ2-4; CDR3 DNA: TGTGCCAGCTCATCGACAGGGCCGTCAGCCAAAAACATTCAGTACTTC; CDR3 protein: CASSSTGPSAKNIQYF
clone size: NA; V gene: TRBV6-5; D gene: NA; J gene: TRBJ2-7; CDR3 DNA: TGTGCCACCCAAGAGGGGGGGGGCCTCTCCTACGAGCAGTACTTC; CDR3 protein: CATQEGGGLSYEQYF
clone size: once; V gene: TRBV7-8; D gene: NA; J gene: TRBJ2-7; CDR3 DNA: TGTGCCAGCAGCTTAAGGGAGTCCTCCTACGAGCAGTACTTC; CDR3 protein: CASSLRESSYEQYF
clone size: NA; V gene: TRBV27; D gene: NA; J gene: TRBJ2-7; CDR3 DNA: TGTGCCAGCAGTTTAAAAGGCATCCAAAGGCGGGGCGAGCAGTACTTC; CDR3 protein: CASSLKGIQRRGEQYF
clone size: NA; V gene: TRBV11-2; D gene: NA; J gene: TRBJ2-2; CDR3 DNA: TGTGCCAGCGGCCTGACTAGGAACACCGGGGAGCTGTTTTTT; CDR3 protein: CASGLTRNTGELFF
clone size: once; V gene: TRBV13; D gene: TRBD2; J gene: TRBJ2-3; CDR3 DNA: TGTGCCAGCAGCATCTATACTAGCGGTGTTCCAGATACGCAGTATTTT; CDR3 protein: CASSIYTSGVPDTQYF
clone size: few; V gene: TRBV2; D gene: TRBD2; J gene: TRBJ2-7; CDR3 DNA: TGTGCCAGCAGTGAAGCGGCACCGGGACTAGCGGTACGGGCCTTCTTC; CDR3 protein: CASSEAAPGLAVRAFF
clone size: NA; V gene: TRBV5-1; D gene: TRBD1; J gene: TRBJ1-1; CDR3 DNA: TGCGCCAGCAGCGGAGGGACAGGGTCTCGAGCTTTCTTT; CDR3 protein: CASSGGTGSRAFF
clone size: NA; V gene: TRBV21-1; D gene: NA; J gene: TRBJ1-2; CDR3 DNA: TGTGCCAGCAGCAAAGTCGTCGGGACACCTGAGGGTGGCTACACCTTC; CDR3 protein: CASSKVVGTPEGGYTF
clone size: NA; V gene: TRBV21-1; D gene: NA; J gene: TRBJ1-1; CDR3 DNA: TGTGCCAGCAGCGACCGGGACAGGGACTTCACTGAAGCTTTCTTT; CDR3 protein: CASSDRDRDFTEAFF
clone size: NA; V gene: TRBV6-5; D gene: NA; J gene: TRBJ1-2; CDR3 DNA: TGTGCCAGCAGGGATCTACAGGGACCCAACTATGGCTACACCTTC; CDR3 protein: CASRDLQGPNYGYTF
clone size: NA; V gene: TRBV6-5; D gene: NA; J gene: TRBJ1-6; CDR3 DNA: TGTGCCAGCAGCTCTAAGGGGTCCTATAATTCACCCCTCCACTTT; CDR3 protein: CASSSKGSYNSPLHF
clone size: NA; V gene: TRBV30; D gene: TRBD2; J gene: TRBJ2-7; CDR3 DNA: TGTGCCTGGGCATCGGGACTAAAAACCTACGAGCAGTACTTC; CDR3 protein: CAWASGLKTYEQYF
clone size: NA; V gene: TRBV7-8; D gene: TRBD2; J gene: TRBJ2-1; CDR3 DNA: TGTGCCAGCAGCCCCCGACTAGCCGGGCAGTTCTTC; CDR3 protein: CASSPRLAGQFF
clone size: NA; V gene: TRBV28; D gene: TRBD1; J gene: TRBJ1-2; CDR3 DNA: TGTGCCACCGTAACAGGGGGAGTTAACTATGGCTACACCTTC; CDR3 protein: CATVTGGVNYGYTF
clone size: NA; V gene: TRBV6-5; D gene: TRBD1; J gene: TRBJ1-5; CDR3 DNA: TGTGCCAGCAGTTACCGGACAGGGCGCAATCAGCCCCAGCATTTT; CDR3 protein: CASSYRTGRNQPQHF
clone size: few; V gene: TRBV10-2; D gene: TRBD2; J gene: TRBJ2-7; CDR3 DNA: TGCGCCAGTAGAGGGGTAGCGGGCGAGCAGTACTTC; CDR3 protein: CASRGVAGEQYF
clone size: NA; V gene: TRBV14; D gene: TRBD1; J gene: TRBJ1-6; CDR3 DNA: TGTGCCAGCAGCCAGGGACAGGGGCGGAATTCACCCCTCCACTTT; CDR3 protein: CASSQGQGRNSPLHF
clone size: NA; V gene: TRBV7-9; D gene: NA; J gene: TRBJ2-3; CDR3 DNA: TGTGCCAGCAGCTGGTACCCCGCCTCCCGGCCAGAGGCAGATACGCAGTATTTT; CDR3 protein: CASSWYPASRPEADTQYF
clone size: NA; V gene: TRBV12-3/TRBV12-4; D gene: NA; J gene: TRBJ1-1; CDR3 DNA: TGTGCCATCAGGGGCTTCACTGAAGCTTTCTTT; CDR3 protein: CAIRGFTEAFF
clone size: NA; V gene: TRBV15; D gene: TRBD1; J gene: TRBJ2-5; CDR3 DNA: TGTGCCACCAGCGTATTCAGGGGGCGCGAGGAGACCCAGTACTTC; CDR3 protein: CATSVFRGREETQYF
clone size: few; V gene: TRBV5-1; D gene: NA; J gene: TRBJ2-7; CDR3 DNA: TGCGCCAGCAGGAGGGATTCCTACGAGCAGTACTTC; CDR3 protein: CASRRDSYEQYF
clone size: NA; V gene: TRBV6-1; D gene: TRBD1; J gene: TRBJ1-2; CDR3 DNA: TGTGCCAGCAGTGCTTTCCCGACAGGGTCAGCAGGTGGCTACACCTTC; CDR3 protein: CASSAFPTGSAGGYTF
clone size: NA; V gene: TRBV12-3/TRBV12-4; D gene: NA; J gene: TRBJ2-7; CDR3 DNA: TGTGCCAGCAGTTCGGGACAAGACGAGCAGTACTTC; CDR3 protein: CASSSGQDEQYF
clone size: NA; V gene: TRBV5-4; D gene: NA; J gene: TRBJ1-3; CDR3 DNA: TGTGCCAGCAGCTCCGGTCCTCAGGCCTCCGGAAACACCATATATTTT; CDR3 protein: CASSSGPQASGNTIYF
clone size: NA; V gene: TRBV3-1/TRBV3-2; D gene: TRBD1; J gene: TRBJ1-1; CDR3 DNA: TGTGCCAGCAGCCAAACCGACAGGGGTAAAGCTTTCTTT; CDR3 protein: CASSQTDRGKAFF
clone size: NA; V gene: TRBV30; D gene: NA; J gene: TRBJ1-4; CDR3 DNA: TGTGCCTGGAGCGCAGGGGCTCCAAAACTGTTTTTT; CDR3 protein: CAWSAGAPKLFF
clone size: NA; V gene: TRBV6-2/TRBV6-3; D gene: NA; J gene: TRBJ1-2; CDR3 DNA: TGTGCCAGCAGTTGGGAGCGCTATGGCTACACCTTC; CDR3 protein: CASSWERYGYTF
clone size: NA; V gene: TRBV7-2; D gene: NA; J gene: TRBJ2-1; CDR3 DNA: TGTGCCAGCAGCTACCAGGGGTTTCTAGGTGAGCAGTTCTTC; CDR3 protein: CASSYQGFLGEQFF
clone size: once; V gene: TRBV6-5; D gene: TRBD1; J gene: TRBJ1-2; CDR3 DNA: TGTGCCAGCAGTTACTCCGGACAGGGGTTTCACTATGGCTACACCTTC; CDR3 protein: CASSYSGQGFHYGYTF
clone size: NA; V gene: TRBV7-2; D gene: NA; J gene: TRBJ2-7; CDR3 DNA: TGTGCCAGCAGCCGCGGCGGGTGGGGATCGGGCGAGCAGTACTTC; CDR3 protein: CASSRGGWGSGEQYF
clone size: few; V gene: TRBV29-1; D gene: TRBD1; J gene: TRBJ1-2; CDR3 DNA: TGCAGCGCCCGGACAGGGCCCCATGGCTACACCTTC; CDR3 protein: CSARTGPHGYTF
clone size: NA; V gene: TRBV27; D gene: TRBD1; J gene: TRBJ2-3; CDR3 DNA: TGTGCTAGTAACCGGGACAGGGGGCAGGAGCGGTATTTT; CDR3 protein: CASNRDRGQERYF
clone size: NA; V gene: TRBV25-1; D gene: TRBD2; J gene: TRBJ2-2; CDR3 DNA: TGTGCCAGCAGTGAATATGGGCGGGAGGAGGACGGGGAGCTGTTTTTT; CDR3 protein: CASSEYGREEDGELFF
clone size: NA; V gene: TRBV27; D gene: NA; J gene: TRBJ1-1; CDR3 DNA: TGTGCCAGCAGTGGCCTAACGGGGGGAAGTACTGAAGCTTTCTTT; CDR3 protein: CASSGLTGGSTEAFF
clone size: NA; V gene: TRBV5-6; D gene: TRBD1; J gene: TRBJ1-4; CDR3 DNA: TGTGCCAGCAGCGGCCCGGGACAGGGTAATGAAAAACTGTTTTTT; CDR3 protein: CASSGPGQGNEKLFF
clone size: NA; V gene: TRBV5-5; D gene: TRBD2; J gene: TRBJ2-1; CDR3 DNA: TGTGCCAGCAGCTTGAGGCTAGCGGCTTACAATGAGCAGTTCTTC; CDR3 protein: CASSLRLAAYNEQFF
clone size: NA; V gene: TRBV5-6; D gene: TRBD2; J gene: TRBJ2-7; CDR3 DNA: TGTGCCAGCACGAGCGGGAGTAGCTACGAGCAGTACTTC; CDR3 protein: CASTSGSSYEQYF
clone size: once; V gene: TRBV5-1; D gene: NA; J gene: TRBJ2-7; CDR3 DNA: TGCGCCAGCAGCTTGGGCGTGTCGGCAGGGGCCGTTTACGAGCAGTACTTC; CDR3 protein: CASSLGVSAGAVYEQYF
clone size: many; V gene: TRBV5-6; D gene: NA; J gene: TRBJ1-6; CDR3 DNA: TGTGCCAGCAGCTCGTCGCAGAGGGTTAATGCACCCCTCCACTTT; CDR3 protein: CASSSSQRVNAPLHF